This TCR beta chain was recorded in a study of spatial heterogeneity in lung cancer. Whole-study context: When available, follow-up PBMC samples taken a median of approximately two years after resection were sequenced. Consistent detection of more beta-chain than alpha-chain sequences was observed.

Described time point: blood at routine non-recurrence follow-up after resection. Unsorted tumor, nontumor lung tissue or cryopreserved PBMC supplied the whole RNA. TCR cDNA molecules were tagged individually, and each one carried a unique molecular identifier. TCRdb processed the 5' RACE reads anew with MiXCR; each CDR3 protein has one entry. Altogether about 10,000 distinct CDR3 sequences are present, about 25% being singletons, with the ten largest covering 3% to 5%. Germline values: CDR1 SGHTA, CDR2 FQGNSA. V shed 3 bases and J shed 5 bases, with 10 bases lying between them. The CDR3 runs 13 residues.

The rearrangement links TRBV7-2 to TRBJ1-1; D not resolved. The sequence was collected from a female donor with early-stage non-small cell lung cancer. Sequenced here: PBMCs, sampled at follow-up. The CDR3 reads CASSLAGQTEAFF. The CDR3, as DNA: TGTGCCAGCAGCTTGGCCGGTCAGACTGAAGCTTTCTTT.